This T cell receptor (beta chain) was profiled in a study of blood T cell repertoires in COVID-19. The CDR3 consists of 19 residues. Trimming shortened V by 6 bases and J by 5 bases, and 28 bases separated the two germline ends. Germline V gene data show CDR1 as MDHEN and CDR2 as SYDVKM. Sequenced by immunoSEQ multiplex PCR; TCRdb stores in-frame clones only, minus some. The repertoire has a few hundred thousand clones, roughly 89% of them found once; the top ten carry 1.7%. Sequenced: PBMCs or T cells enriched from blood (not recorded which). The clonotype originates from a woman between 18 and 29 years old with acute COVID-19. The chain carries TRBV28 and TRBJ2-2, with D perhaps matching TRBD1 (7 bases). CDR3 sequence reads: CASSPLTGRWKSRTGELFF. DNA of the CDR3: TGTGCCAGCAGCCCCCTGACAGGGAGGTGGAAATCGAGGACCGGGGAGCTGTTTTTT.